This T cell receptor beta chain was sequenced in a study of blood T cell repertoires in COVID-19 (dated by TCRdb to 2020 to 2022). Describing the broader study: The collaborator samples originated in the United States, Italy and Spain and spanned the acute and convalescent phases of COVID-19. The material from the prospective study consisted of cDNA or gDNA derived from T cells, B-cell-depleted T cells, or PBMCs. The dataset comprised deeply sampled blood TCRbeta repertoires from subjects exposed to, actively infected with, or recovered from COVID-19. A freely available public database, intended as a resource for researchers studying the immune response to SARS-CoV-2, is where the repertoires were released. The samples were drawn from the first 160 participants of the ongoing ImmuneRACE study and from under 1,500 subjects provided by 6 global collaborators. Sample metadata almost always included a de-identified subject ID, COVID-19 status, age in years and sex. Where available, HLA class I and class II types were taken from metadata supplied by the sample provider and were not determined by assay-based typing.

The collaborating institutions used their own protocols to collect whole blood in K2EDTA tubes. For TCRbeta analysis, collaborator samples were shipped as frozen whole blood, as isolated PBMCs, or as DNA extracted from either sample type. TCRbeta CDR3 regions were amplified from genomic DNA by means of the immunoSEQ Assay, a bias-controlled multiplex PCR. Under the source paper's analysis protocol: The number of nucleated cells in each sample was estimated by amplification of reference gene primers within the assay. To quantify the absolute abundance of each unique TCRbeta CDR3 rearrangement, sequence reads were collapsed and filtered. For each sample, productive Simpson clonality was calculated by taking the square root of Simpson's diversity index across productive rearrangements. TCRdb stores this immuneACCESS table with in-frame sequences only. Part of the clones is absent; in the studies checked, under half of the shortfall reflects unresolved V genes, and no reason is known for the rest. The D gene and trimming were derived from the DNA, and the V and J assignments and clone size from that table. Recorded for this sample are 140,000 or so clones; around 82% of them occurred a single time. The top ten constitute around 8% of the sample.

The V end gives up 2 bases and the J end 5 bases, leaving 3 bases in the junction not matched to a gene. From the cysteine up to the phenylalanine, the CDR3 has a length of 13 residues. The sequence is cut down to CDR3 DNA, 39 bases in frame from base 1. Sequences WSHSY (CDR1) and SAAADI (CDR2) are obtained from the germline V gene. What the work shows at the level of the full study, not this receptor alone: Clinical and demographic metadata were provided uncurated, with the amount varying by source and participant.

As for this clone: Its specific antigen is unknown. No qualities accompany the bases; no much larger clone lies one base away.

The sample consisted of peripheral blood. The sequence was collected from a human donor in a cohort sampled during active COVID-19. This chain joins TRBV10-2 to TRBJ2-7; a stretch of 7 junction bases matches TRBD2. The DNA sequence reads TGCGCCAGCAGTGAGGTGGGGGGGAACGAGCAGTACTTC. Its amino acids are CASSEVGGNEQYF.